This T cell receptor (beta chain) came from a study of T cells after yellow fever vaccination (dated by TCRdb to between 2018 and 2020). In the study overall: The SMART-Seq v4 Ultra Low Input RNA kit was used to prepare libraries from fractions with low cell numbers. Blood samples were taken at several timepoints before and after primary and secondary immunization, and bulk PBMC replicates and cell subsets were isolated. The cohort comprised two healthy male donors, one aged 18 to 29 and one aged 30 to 40 years. To follow T-cell clones before and after primary and booster YFV17D yellow fever vaccination, bulk TCR alpha and beta repertoires were sequenced over time. Points the paper makes about the study in general: The secondary T-cell response was found to be weaker but faster than the primary response, with a peak reached on day 5 rather than on day 15. After the booster, most clones that had expanded after primary vaccination were detected again (about 95% of CD4 and around nine tenths of CD8), suggesting broad maintenance of memory. Computational filtering was needed because FACS-sorted repertoires could contain abundant contaminating clonotypes from the bulk population. The study included only two donors, which limits how far the findings can be generalized. A small fraction of clonotypes appeared in both the CD4 and CD8 compartments, likely as a result of convergent recombination.

According to the study, the label for this sample's treatment or condition signals: live attenuated yellow fever vaccine strain. A standard Ficoll-Paque protocol was used to isolate PBMCs from peripheral blood. Epitope-specific CD8 T cells were sorted with a dextramer loaded with the yellow fever NS4B epitope peptide, and anti-CD3 and anti-CD8 staining was applied. TriZol was used to extract RNA from bulk PBMCs, from CD4 and CD8 fractions, and from dextramer-positive and dextramer-negative fractions. This clonotype was recorded many times. Base quality data are lacking; no much larger clone is found one base away. The germline V and J ends show losses of 2 bases and 7 bases respectively, and no gene match explains 7 bases of the junction. The germline V gene encodes CDR1 SGHRS and CDR2 YFSETQ. The CDR3 measures 14 amino acids from cysteine to phenylalanine. The only DNA kept is the CDR3, 42 bases in frame from the first base.

TCR cDNA was made using 5'RACE template switching, a step that added a universal primer site and unique molecular identifiers. Priming of cDNA synthesis was performed from both the TCR alpha and TCR beta constant segments. Library amplification involved two PCR steps, and the second step added sample barcodes and sequencing adapters. Sequencing of libraries was performed on Illumina HiSeq 2500 (2x100 bp) or NovaSeq (2x150 bp). Per the source publication's procedure: MIGEC handled demultiplexing of reads and collapsing into UMI consensus sequences, while MiXCR performed V(D)J alignment. Using edgeR on replicate PBMC samples, clonotypes were called vaccine-responding if FDR was below 0.01 and the log2 fold change was above 5 up to day 15. Each bulk clonotype was labeled CD4 or CD8 based on which sequenced repertoire, CD4 or CD8, contained the clonotype at higher abundance. Clonotypes enriched at least 10-fold in dextramer-positive versus dextramer-negative fractions were classed as NS4B-specific, and CD4-biased clonotypes were left out. The public reads were run again by TCRdb, first through fastp at Q25 and then through MiXCR, and only productive beta chains were kept. Every distinct CDR3 protein forms one entry, paired with its most common genes and DNA. The V and J calls were determined by TCRdb, not by the authors. The sample yields 50,000 to 60,000 distinct CDR3 sequences; about 6.6% were counted once. 20% to 25% of the sample lies in the top ten.

This TCR was sampled from a man aged 18 to 35 who received the YFV17D yellow fever vaccine. This sequence uses TRBV5-1 and TRBJ2-3, and 7 junction bases match TRBD2. Sequenced here: CD8+ T cells not binding an NS4B(214-222) dextramer, sorted from PBMCs, sampled roughly 46 days after the first yellow fever vaccination. The sample's cell subset or site label, in plain terms: NS4B epitope dextramer-negative CD8 T cells. The CDR3 here reads CASSLGRGGNTQYF. The DNA sequence reads TGCGCCAGCAGCTTAGGGAGGGGAGGAAATACGCAGTATTTT.